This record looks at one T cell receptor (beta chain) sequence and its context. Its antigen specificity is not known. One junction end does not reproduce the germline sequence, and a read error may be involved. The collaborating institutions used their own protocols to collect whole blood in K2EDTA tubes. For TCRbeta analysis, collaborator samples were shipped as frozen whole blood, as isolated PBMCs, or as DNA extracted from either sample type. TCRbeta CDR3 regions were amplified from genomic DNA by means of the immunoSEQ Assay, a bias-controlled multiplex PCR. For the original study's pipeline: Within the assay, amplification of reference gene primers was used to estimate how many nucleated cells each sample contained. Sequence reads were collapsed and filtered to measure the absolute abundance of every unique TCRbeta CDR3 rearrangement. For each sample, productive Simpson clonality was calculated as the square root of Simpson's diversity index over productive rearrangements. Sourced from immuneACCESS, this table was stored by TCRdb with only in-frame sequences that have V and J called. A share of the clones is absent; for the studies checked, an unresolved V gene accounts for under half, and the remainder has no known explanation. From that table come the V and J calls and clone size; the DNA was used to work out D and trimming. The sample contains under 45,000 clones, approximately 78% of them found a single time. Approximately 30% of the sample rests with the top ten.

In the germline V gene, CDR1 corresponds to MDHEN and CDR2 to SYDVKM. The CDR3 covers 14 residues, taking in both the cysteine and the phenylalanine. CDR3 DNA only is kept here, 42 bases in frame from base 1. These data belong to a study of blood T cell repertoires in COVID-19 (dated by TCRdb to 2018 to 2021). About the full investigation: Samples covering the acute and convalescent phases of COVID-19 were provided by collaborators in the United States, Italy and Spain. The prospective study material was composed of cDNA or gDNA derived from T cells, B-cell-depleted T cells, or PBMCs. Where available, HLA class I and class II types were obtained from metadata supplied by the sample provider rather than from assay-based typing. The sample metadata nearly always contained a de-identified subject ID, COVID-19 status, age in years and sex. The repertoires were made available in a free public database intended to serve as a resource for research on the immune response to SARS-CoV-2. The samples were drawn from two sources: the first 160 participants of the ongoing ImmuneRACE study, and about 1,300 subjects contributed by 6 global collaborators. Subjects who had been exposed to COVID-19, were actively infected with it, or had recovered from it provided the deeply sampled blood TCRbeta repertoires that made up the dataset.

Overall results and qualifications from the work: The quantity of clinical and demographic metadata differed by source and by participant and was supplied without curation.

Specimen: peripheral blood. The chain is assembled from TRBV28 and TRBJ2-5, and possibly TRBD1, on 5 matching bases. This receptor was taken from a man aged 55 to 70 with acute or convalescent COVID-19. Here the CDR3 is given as CANSFTRGRETQYF. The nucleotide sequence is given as TGTGCCAACAGTTTTACAAGGGGTAGGGAGACCCAGTACTTC.